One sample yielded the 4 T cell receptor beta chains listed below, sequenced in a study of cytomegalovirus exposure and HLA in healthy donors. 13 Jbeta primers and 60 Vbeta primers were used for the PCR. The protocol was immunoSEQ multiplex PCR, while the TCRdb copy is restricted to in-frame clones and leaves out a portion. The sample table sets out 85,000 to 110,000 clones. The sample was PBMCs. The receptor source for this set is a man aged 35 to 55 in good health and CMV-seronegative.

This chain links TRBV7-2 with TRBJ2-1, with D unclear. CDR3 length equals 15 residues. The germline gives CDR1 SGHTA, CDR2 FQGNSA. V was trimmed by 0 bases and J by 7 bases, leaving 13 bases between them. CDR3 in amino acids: CASSLASSTVNEQFF. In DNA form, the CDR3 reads TGTGCCAGCAGCTTAGCTAGCTCGACTGTGAATGAGCAGTTCTTC.

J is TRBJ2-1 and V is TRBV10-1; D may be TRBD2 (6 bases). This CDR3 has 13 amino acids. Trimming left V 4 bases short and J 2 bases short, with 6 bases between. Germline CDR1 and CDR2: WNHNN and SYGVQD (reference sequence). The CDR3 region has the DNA TGCGCCAGCAGTGGCGGGACCTACAATGAGCAGTTCTTC. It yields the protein CASSGGTYNEQFF.

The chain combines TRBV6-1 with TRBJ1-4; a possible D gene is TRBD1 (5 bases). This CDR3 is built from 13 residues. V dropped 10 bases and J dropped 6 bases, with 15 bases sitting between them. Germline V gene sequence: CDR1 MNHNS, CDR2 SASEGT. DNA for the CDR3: TGTGCCACCCCGGACAATGCCGATGAAAAACTGTTTTTT. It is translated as CATPDNADEKLFF.

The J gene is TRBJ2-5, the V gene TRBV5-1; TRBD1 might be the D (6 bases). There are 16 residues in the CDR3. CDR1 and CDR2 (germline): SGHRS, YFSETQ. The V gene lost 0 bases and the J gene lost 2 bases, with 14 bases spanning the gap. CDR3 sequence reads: CASSLELSQGQETQYF. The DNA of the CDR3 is TGCGCCAGCAGCTTGGAACTATCACAGGGACAAGAGACCCAGTACTTC.